The source of this T cell receptor (beta chain) is a study of blood T cells in healthy people across ages. Study-wide results and limits: Per million T cells, the diversity of TCR beta decreased roughly linearly as age advanced. The study could not conclusively compare naive and antigen-experienced cells, given its unsorted PBMCs.

To note about this clonotype: Its antigen is not identified.

Together with a sample-barcoded 5' primer, a J-beta primer mix was included in a second PCR lasting roughly 6 to 12 cycles. TCRdb re-derived calls from the 5' RACE reads in MiXCR, one entry per CDR3 protein. The sample shows approximately 2,000,000 distinct CDR3 sequences, approximately 39% of them seen only once. Germline V gene sequence: CDR1 MNHEY, CDR2 SVGAGI. The CDR3 totals 16 residues. V was cut by 2 bases and J by 11 bases, with 24 bases left in between. J is TRBJ2-5 and V is TRBV6-5; a possible D gene is TRBD2 (5 bases). This receptor was taken from a human donor in good health. Sequenced input: blood. The CDR3 protein is CASSYDRGPGVTGQYF. The CDR3, as DNA: TGTGCCAGCAGTTACGATCGCGGGCCGGGTGTAACGGGGCAGTACTTC.